A selection of T cell receptor beta chains follows, all from one sample in a study of shared T cell receptors in the human thymus. Libraries were prepared by immunoSEQ multiplex PCR; TCRdb keeps only in-frame clonotypes and omits some of them. The sample carries just under 550,000 clones, approximately 80% recorded once. Another study also made use of these data, one on human thymus T cells.

Sequencing was performed on thymocytes. The receptors here all came from a boy under two years old with a congenital heart defect. The CDR3 runs from the conserved cysteine through the conserved F or W. Each record gives: J gene, D gene, V gene, clone size, CDR3 protein, CDR3 DNA. D genes are given only for firm matches. Where a row states a size, it is once, few, many or the class of an expanded clone; other rows omit it.

j_call: TRBJ1-1
d_call: TRBD1
v_call: TRBV19
clone_size: -
cdr3_aa: CASSANDRGPRDTEAFF
cdr3_nt: TGTGCCAGTAGTGCCAACGACAGGGGTCCAAGAGACACTGAAGCTTTCTTT

j_call: TRBJ1-1
d_call: -
v_call: TRBV18
clone_size: few
cdr3_aa: CASSPRDIFHNGTEAFF
cdr3_nt: TGTGCCAGCTCACCCAGGGACATTTTTCATAATGGAACTGAAGCTTTCTTT

j_call: TRBJ1-1
d_call: -
v_call: TRBV4-3
clone_size: once
cdr3_aa: CASSPPGRRPGTEAFF
cdr3_nt: TGCGCCAGCAGCCCCCCCGGCCGGCGGCCGGGGACTGAAGCTTTCTTT

j_call: TRBJ1-1
d_call: TRBD1
v_call: TRBV7-9
clone_size: -
cdr3_aa: CASSLGQGRWDTEAFF
cdr3_nt: TGTGCCAGCAGCCTGGGACAGGGCCGGTGGGACACTGAAGCTTTCTTT

j_call: TRBJ1-2
d_call: TRBD1
v_call: TRBV15
clone_size: -
cdr3_aa: CATSRDQYGQGYGYTF
cdr3_nt: TGTGCCACCAGCAGAGATCAGTATGGACAGGGTTATGGCTACACCTTC

j_call: TRBJ2-2
d_call: -
v_call: TRBV29-1
clone_size: -
cdr3_aa: CSVGDIANTGELFF
cdr3_nt: TGCAGCGTTGGGGACATAGCGAACACCGGGGAGCTGTTTTTT

j_call: TRBJ2-1
d_call: TRBD2
v_call: TRBV5-1
clone_size: -
cdr3_aa: CASSPPGAGEYNEQFF
cdr3_nt: TGCGCCAGCAGCCCTCCTGGGGCGGGAGAATACAATGAGCAGTTCTTC

j_call: TRBJ2-1
d_call: TRBD2
v_call: TRBV7-6
clone_size: -
cdr3_aa: CASSSSGASYNEQFF
cdr3_nt: TGTGCCAGCAGCTCTAGCGGGGCCTCCTACAATGAGCAGTTCTTC

j_call: TRBJ2-7
d_call: -
v_call: TRBV5-1
clone_size: once
cdr3_aa: CASRPTGDPPYEQYF
cdr3_nt: TGCGCCAGCAGACCTACAGGTGATCCGCCCTACGAGCAGTACTTC

j_call: TRBJ2-7
d_call: -
v_call: TRBV11-2
clone_size: -
cdr3_aa: CASSLFTRQLYEQYF
cdr3_nt: TGTGCCAGCAGCTTATTCACGCGGCAACTCTACGAGCAGTACTTC

j_call: TRBJ1-5
d_call: -
v_call: TRBV4-1
clone_size: -
cdr3_aa: CASSQGRGDQPQHF
cdr3_nt: TGCGCCAGCAGCCAAGGGAGGGGTGATCAGCCCCAGCATTTT

j_call: TRBJ1-2
d_call: -
v_call: TRBV30
clone_size: -
cdr3_aa: CAWSGEGQVDYGYTF
cdr3_nt: TGTGCCTGGAGTGGGGAGGGGCAGGTCGACTATGGTTACACCTTC

j_call: TRBJ2-5
d_call: TRBD2
v_call: TRBV27
clone_size: -
cdr3_aa: CASSSPGLAETQYF
cdr3_nt: TGTGCCAGCAGTTCCCCGGGACTAGCGGAGACCCAGTACTTC

j_call: TRBJ1-1
d_call: -
v_call: TRBV20-1
clone_size: -
cdr3_aa: CSARALEAFF
cdr3_nt: TGCAGTGCTAGGGCCCTTGAAGCTTTCTTT

j_call: TRBJ2-1
d_call: -
v_call: TRBV29-1
clone_size: -
cdr3_aa: CSVEEVIDNEQFF
cdr3_nt: TGCAGCGTTGAAGAGGTAATAGATAATGAGCAGTTCTTC

j_call: TRBJ1-4
d_call: -
v_call: TRBV29-1
clone_size: -
cdr3_aa: CSVEAPARSEKLFF
cdr3_nt: TGCAGCGTTGAGGCCCCGGCTCGGAGCGAAAAACTGTTTTTT

j_call: TRBJ2-3
d_call: TRBD2
v_call: TRBV15
clone_size: -
cdr3_aa: CATSREGVQREWVGTDTQYF
cdr3_nt: TGTGCCACCAGCAGAGAGGGGGTGCAGCGGGAGTGGGTAGGCACAGATACGCAGTATTTT

j_call: TRBJ1-1
d_call: -
v_call: TRBV19
clone_size: -
cdr3_aa: CASSLAGRADTEAFF
cdr3_nt: TGTGCCAGTAGTCTGGCCGGCAGGGCGGACACTGAAGCTTTCTTT

j_call: TRBJ1-4
d_call: -
v_call: TRBV6-1
clone_size: -
cdr3_aa: CASSERGRGKGNEKLFF
cdr3_nt: TGTGCCAGCAGTGAAAGAGGCAGGGGAAAAGGGAATGAAAAACTGTTTTTT

j_call: TRBJ2-1
d_call: -
v_call: TRBV4-1
clone_size: -
cdr3_aa: CASSQGGGYEQFF
cdr3_nt: TGCGCCAGCAGCCAAGGAGGGGGTTATGAGCAGTTCTTC

j_call: TRBJ1-4
d_call: TRBD1
v_call: TRBV5-1
clone_size: -
cdr3_aa: CASSPASGGPDEKLFF
cdr3_nt: TGCGCCAGCAGCCCTGCTTCAGGGGGACCCGATGAAAAACTGTTTTTT

j_call: TRBJ2-7
d_call: TRBD1
v_call: TRBV7-6
clone_size: -
cdr3_aa: CASSPTGGASHEQYF
cdr3_nt: TGTGCCAGCAGCCCTACAGGGGGCGCGTCGCACGAGCAGTACTTC